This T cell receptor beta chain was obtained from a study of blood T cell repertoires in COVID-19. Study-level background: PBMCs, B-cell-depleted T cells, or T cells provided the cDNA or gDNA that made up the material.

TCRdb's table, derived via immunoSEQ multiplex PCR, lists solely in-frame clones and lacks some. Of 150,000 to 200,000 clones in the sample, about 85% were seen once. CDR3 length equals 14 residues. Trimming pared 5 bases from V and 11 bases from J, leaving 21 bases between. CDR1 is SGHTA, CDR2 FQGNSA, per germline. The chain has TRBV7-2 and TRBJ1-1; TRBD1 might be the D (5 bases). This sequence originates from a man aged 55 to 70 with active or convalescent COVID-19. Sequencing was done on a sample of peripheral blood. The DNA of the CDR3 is TGTGCCAGCAGCCCAGAAGGGGCAGGTAACAGTGCTTTCTTT. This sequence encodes CASSPEGAGNSAFF.